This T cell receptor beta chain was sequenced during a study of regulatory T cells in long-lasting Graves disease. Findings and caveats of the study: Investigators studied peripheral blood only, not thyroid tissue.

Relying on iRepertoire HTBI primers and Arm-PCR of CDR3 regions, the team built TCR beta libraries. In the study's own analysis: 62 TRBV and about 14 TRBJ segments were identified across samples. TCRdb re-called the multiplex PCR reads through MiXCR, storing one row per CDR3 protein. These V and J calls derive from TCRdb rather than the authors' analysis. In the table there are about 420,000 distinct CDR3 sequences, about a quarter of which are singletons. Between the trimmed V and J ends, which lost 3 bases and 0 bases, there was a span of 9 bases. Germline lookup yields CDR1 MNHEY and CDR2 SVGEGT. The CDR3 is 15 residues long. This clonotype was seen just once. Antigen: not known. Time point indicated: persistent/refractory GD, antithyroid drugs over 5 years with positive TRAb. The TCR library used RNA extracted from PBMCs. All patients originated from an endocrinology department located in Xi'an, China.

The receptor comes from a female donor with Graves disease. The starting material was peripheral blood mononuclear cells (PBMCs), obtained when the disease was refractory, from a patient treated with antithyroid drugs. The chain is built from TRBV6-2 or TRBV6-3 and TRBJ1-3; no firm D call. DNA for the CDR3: TGTGCCAGCAGTTATCGGGCGAGCTCTGGAAACACCATATATTTT. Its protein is CASSYRASSGNTIYF.